This T cell receptor (beta chain) was sequenced for a study of neoadjuvant anti-PD-1 for oral cavity cancer. Using immunoSEQ multiplex PCR, the repertoire was profiled, and TCRdb retains in-frame clones only, with some absent. This sample has 6,900 or so clones, with roughly three quarters found just once. Germline values: CDR1 PRHDT, CDR2 FYEKMQ (reference sequence). V shed 0 bases and J shed 6 bases, with 8 bases lying between them. CDR3 size: 13 residues. The TCR comes from a person aged 35-79 years with oral cavity squamous cell carcinoma. Source: PBMCs, taken before nivolumab (anti-PD-1) treatment. The chain uses TRBV13 and TRBJ1-2; no clear D. Written as DNA, the CDR3 is TGTGCCAGCAGCTTAGGTATAGGGAATGGCTACACCTTC. Translated, it gives CASSLGIGNGYTF.